The sequence of this TCR beta chain was determined in a study of blood T cell repertoires in COVID-19. Assay used: immunoSEQ multiplex PCR; TCRdb lists only in-frame clones, some missing. This repertoire shows 65,000 to 90,000 clones, roughly 85% found once; its top ten account for more than 20%. The CDR3 totals 12 residues. Trimming stripped 5 bases from V and 11 bases from J, with 13 bases between. CDR1 is KGHSH, CDR2 LQKENI, per germline. This clone was seen once. Sequencing was performed on peripheral blood. This clonotype originated in a man in his 60s with active or convalescent COVID-19. The V call is TRBV18, the J call TRBJ1-5; no definite D call. The CDR3 DNA follows: TGTGCCAGCTCAACGTCCCCGGAGACCCAGCATTTT. Protein: CASSTSPETQHF.